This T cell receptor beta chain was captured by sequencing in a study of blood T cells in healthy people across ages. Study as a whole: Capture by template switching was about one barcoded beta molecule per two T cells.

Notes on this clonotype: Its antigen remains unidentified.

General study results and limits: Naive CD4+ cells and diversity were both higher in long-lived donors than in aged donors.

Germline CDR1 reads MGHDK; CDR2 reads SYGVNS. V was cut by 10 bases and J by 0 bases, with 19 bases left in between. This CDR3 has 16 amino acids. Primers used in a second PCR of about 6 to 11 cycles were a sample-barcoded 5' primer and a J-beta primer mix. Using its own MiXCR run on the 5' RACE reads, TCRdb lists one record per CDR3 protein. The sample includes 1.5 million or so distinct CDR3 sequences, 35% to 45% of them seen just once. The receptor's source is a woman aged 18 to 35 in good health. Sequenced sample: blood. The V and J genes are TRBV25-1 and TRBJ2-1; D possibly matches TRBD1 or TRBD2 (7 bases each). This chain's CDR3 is CATGGRGVPSYNEQFF. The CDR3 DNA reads TGTGCCACAGGGGGGAGGGGTGTGCCCTCCTACAATGAGCAGTTCTTC.